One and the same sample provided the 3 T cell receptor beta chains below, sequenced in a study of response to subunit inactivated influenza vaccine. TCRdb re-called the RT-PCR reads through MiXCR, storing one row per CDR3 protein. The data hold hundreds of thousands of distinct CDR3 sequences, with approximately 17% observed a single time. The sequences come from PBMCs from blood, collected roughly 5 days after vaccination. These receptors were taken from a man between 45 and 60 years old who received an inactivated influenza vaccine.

This CDR3 is CASSPPDPEQYF. The CDR3 DNA sequence: TGTGCCAGCAGTCCCCCCGACCCCGAGCAGTACTTC. This sequence joins TRBV28 and TRBJ2-7; D is ambiguous. From germline, CDR1 is MDHEN and CDR2 SYDVKM. CDR3 length equals 12 residues. V lost 5 bases to trimming and J lost 6 bases, with 11 bases between them.

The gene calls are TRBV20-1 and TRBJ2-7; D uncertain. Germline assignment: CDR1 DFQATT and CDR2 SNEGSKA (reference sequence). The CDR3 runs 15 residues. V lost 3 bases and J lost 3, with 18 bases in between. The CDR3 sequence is CSARDGLRKFYEQYF. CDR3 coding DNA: TGCAGTGCTAGGGACGGTTTGAGGAAATTCTACGAGCAGTACTTC.

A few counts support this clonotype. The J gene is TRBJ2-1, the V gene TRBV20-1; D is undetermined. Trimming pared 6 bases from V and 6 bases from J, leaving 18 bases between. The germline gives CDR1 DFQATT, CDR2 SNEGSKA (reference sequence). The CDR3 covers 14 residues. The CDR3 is CSANPSWSLNEQFF. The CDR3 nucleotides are TGCAGTGCGAACCCAAGCTGGTCTCTCAATGAGCAGTTCTTC.